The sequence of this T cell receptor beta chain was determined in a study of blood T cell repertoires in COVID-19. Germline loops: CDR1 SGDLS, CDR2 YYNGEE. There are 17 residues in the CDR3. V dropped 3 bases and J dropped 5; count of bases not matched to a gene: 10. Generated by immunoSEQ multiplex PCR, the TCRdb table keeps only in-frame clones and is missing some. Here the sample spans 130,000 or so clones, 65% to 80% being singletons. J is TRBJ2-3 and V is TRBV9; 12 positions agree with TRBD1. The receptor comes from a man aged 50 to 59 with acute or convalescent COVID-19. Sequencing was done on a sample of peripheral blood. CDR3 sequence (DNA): TGTGCCAGCAGCGCGTCGGGACAGGGGGCGCGCGGAGATACGCAGTATTTT. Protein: CASSASGQGARGDTQYF.